Ten or more counts support the clone carrying this T cell receptor beta chain. This entry belongs to a study of T cells in Graves' hyperthyroidism and ophthalmopathy. Across the whole study: Blood was drawn when the patient was first diagnosed and still untreated.

V lost 4 bases and J lost 2; bases outside the gene matches: 8. From germline, CDR1 is MNHEY and CDR2 SVGEGT. The CDR3 is made up of 17 amino acids. TCR beta CDR3 region amplification was performed from RNA transcripts. RT-PCR in the first round (using the HTBI primer set) targeted the TCR CDR3. TCRdb independently ran MiXCR on the multiplex PCR reads; one entry per CDR3 protein. In the table there are about 290,000 distinct CDR3 sequences, about 14% of which are singletons. Pregnant or lactating patients were excluded, as were those with uncontrolled infection or other autoimmune disease. The V call is TRBV6-2 or TRBV6-3, the J call TRBJ2-2; 9 bases fit TRBD2. Specimen: blood. The sequence was obtained from a woman in her thirties with Graves' hyperthyroidism that later progressed to Graves' ophthalmopathy. The CDR3 DNA sequence: TGTGCCAGCAGTTCTTCAGGACTAGCGCTAAACACCGGGGAGCTGTTTTTT. Protein product: CASSSSGLALNTGELFF.